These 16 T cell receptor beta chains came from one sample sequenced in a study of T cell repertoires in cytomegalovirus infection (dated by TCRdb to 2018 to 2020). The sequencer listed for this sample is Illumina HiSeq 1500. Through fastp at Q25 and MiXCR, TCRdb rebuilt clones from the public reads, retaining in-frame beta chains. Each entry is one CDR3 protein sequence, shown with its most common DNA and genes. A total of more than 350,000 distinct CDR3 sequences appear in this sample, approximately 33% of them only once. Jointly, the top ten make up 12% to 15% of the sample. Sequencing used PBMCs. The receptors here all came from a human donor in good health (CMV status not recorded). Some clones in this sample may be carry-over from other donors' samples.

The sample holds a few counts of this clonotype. As DNA, the CDR3 is TGTGCCAGCAGCTCCCCCGCAGGGTCGAAGGATGAAAAACTGTTTTTT. Its protein is CASSSPAGSKDEKLFF. J is TRBJ1-4 and V is TRBV9; possibly TRBD1 for D (5 bases). The V and J ends lost 4 bases and 6 bases respectively, with 19 bases between them. CDR3 length: 16 residues. Germline lookup yields CDR1 SGDLS and CDR2 YYNGEE.

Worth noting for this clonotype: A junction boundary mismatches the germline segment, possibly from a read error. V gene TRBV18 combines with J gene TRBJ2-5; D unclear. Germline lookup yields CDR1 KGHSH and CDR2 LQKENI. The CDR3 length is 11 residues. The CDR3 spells CVSSPEETQYF. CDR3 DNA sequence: TGTGTCAGCTCACCAGAAGAGACCCAGTACTTC.

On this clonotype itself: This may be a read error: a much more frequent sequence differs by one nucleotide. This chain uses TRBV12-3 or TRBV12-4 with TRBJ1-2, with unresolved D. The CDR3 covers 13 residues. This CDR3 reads CDSSRTDNYGYTF. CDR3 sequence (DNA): TGTGACAGCAGTCGTACTGATAACTATGGCTACACCTTC.

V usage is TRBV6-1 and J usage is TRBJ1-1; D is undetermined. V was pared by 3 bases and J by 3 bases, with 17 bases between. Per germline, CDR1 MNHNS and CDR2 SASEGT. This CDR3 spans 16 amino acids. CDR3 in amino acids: CASSDWAGGADTEAFF. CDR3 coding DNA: TGTGCCAGCAGTGACTGGGCTGGAGGAGCCGACACTGAAGCTTTCTTT.

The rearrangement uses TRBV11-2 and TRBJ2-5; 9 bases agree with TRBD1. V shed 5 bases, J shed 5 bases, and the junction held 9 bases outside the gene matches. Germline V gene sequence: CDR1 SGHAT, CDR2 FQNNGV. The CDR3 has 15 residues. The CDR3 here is CASSKRTGDGETQYF. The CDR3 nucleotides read TGTGCCAGCAGCAAGAGGACAGGGGATGGGGAGACCCAGTACTTC.

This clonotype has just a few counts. The CDR3 DNA reads as TGTGCCAGCAGTTACTCTACAGGGTATAATTCACCCCTCCACTTT. It yields the protein CASSYSTGYNSPLHF. This sequence joins TRBV6-5 and TRBJ1-6; tentatively, D is TRBD1 (6 bases). Germline V gene sequence: CDR1 MNHEY, CDR2 SVGAGI. CDR3 length equals 15 residues. V gave up 0 bases and J gave up 4 bases, with 7 bases separating them.

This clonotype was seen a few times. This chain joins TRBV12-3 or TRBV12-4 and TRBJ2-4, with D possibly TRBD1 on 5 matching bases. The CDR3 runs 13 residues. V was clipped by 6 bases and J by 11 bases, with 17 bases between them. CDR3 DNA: TGTGCCAGCAGCATTGTAGGGGTAGAGGTTCAGTACTTC. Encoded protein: CASSIVGVEVQYF.

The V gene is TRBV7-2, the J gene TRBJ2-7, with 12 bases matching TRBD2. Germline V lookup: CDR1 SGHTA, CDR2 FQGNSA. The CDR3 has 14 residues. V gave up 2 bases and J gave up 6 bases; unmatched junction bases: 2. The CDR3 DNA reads TGTGCCAGCAGCTTAACTAGCGGGGGGACCGAGCAGTACTTC. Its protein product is CASSLTSGGTEQYF.

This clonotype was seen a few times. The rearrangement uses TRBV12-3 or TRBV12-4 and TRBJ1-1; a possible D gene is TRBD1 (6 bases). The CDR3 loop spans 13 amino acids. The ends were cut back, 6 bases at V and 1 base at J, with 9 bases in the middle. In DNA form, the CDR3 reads TGTGCCAGCAGACAGGGTTCGAACACTGAAGCTTTCTTT. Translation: CASRQGSNTEAFF.

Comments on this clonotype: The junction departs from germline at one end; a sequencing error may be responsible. The CDR3 sequence: CRASVTMWSGSGNTIYF. The CDR3 DNA sequence: TGCAGAGCTAGCGTAACAATGTGGTCGGGGTCTGGAAACACCATATATTTT. The chain carries TRBV20-1 and TRBJ1-3, with D uncertain. Germline V gives CDR1 DFQATT, CDR2 SNEGSKA (reference sequence). The CDR3 is made up of 17 amino acids.

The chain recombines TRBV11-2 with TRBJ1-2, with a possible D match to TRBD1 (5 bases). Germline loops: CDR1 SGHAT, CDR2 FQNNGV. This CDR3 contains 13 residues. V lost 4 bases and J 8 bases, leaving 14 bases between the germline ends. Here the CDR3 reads CASSSHNRRGYTF. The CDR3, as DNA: TGTGCCAGCAGCTCCCACAACAGGCGCGGCTACACCTTC.

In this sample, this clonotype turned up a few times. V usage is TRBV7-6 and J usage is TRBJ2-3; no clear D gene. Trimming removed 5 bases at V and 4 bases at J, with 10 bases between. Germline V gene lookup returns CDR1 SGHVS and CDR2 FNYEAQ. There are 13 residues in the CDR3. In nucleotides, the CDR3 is TGTGCCAGCAGCCCCACGACCCCAGATACGCAGTATTTT. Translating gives CASSPTTPDTQYF.

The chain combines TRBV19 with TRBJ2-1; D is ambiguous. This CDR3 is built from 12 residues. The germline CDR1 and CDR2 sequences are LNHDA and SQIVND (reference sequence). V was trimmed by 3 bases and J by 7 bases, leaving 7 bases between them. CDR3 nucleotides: TGTGCCAGTAGTATGATTGGGAATGAGCAGTTCTTC. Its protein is CASSMIGNEQFF.

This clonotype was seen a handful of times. The CDR3 DNA reads TGTGCCAGCAGCTTAGAAACTAGCGGGGGAAGCTCCTACGAGCAGTACTTC. Protein product: CASSLETSGGSSYEQYF. This chain uses TRBV7-8 with TRBJ2-7, with 11 bases identical to TRBD2. Trimming removed 1 base from V and 0 bases from J; junction bases left unmatched: 5. Germline V gene data show CDR1 as SGHVS and CDR2 as FQNEAQ. The CDR3 runs to 17 residues.

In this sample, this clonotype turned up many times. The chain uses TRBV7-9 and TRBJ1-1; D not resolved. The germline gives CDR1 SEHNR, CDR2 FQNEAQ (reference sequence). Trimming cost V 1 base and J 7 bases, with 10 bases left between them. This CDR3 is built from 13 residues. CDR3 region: CASSLDIGVEAFF. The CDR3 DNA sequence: TGTGCCAGCAGCTTAGATATCGGAGTTGAAGCTTTCTTT.

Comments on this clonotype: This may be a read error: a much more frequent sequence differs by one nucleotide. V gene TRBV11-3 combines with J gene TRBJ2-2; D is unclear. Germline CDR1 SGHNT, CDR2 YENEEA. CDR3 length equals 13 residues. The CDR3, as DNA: TGTGCCAGCAGCGACCCTGACACCTGGGAGCTGTTTTTT. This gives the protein CASSDPDTWELFF. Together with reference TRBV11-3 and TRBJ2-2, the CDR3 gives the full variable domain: EAGVVQSPRYKIIEKKQPVAFWCNPISGHNTLYWYLQNLGQGPELLIRYENEEAVDDSQLPKDRFSAERLKGVDSTLKIQPAELGDSAVYLCASSDPDTWELFFGEGSRLTVL.